This is a list of T cell receptor beta chains from one sample in a study of immune evolution from preneoplasia to lung adenocarcinoma. The assay was immunoSEQ multiplex PCR, and TCRdb's table has in-frame clones only and misses some. Among under 9,000 clones listed, nearly 75% were seen once. Sequencing was carried out using FFPE atypical adenomatous hyperplasia tissue from the lung. All receptors come from a donor at least 70 years old with lung adenocarcinoma. Some clones in this sample may be carry-over from other donors' samples. Both conserved end residues are part of each CDR3. The order of the fields is J gene, clone size, D gene, V gene, CDR3 protein, CDR3 DNA. The D gene is left open where the match is weak. Only some rows state a clone size, as once, few, many or a class for expanded clones.

TRBJ1-1	.	TRBD1	TRBV6-1	CASSEGWRDRDTEAFF	TGTGCCAGCAGTGAAGGGTGGAGGGACAGGGATACTGAAGCTTTCTTT
TRBJ1-2	few	.	TRBV29-1	CSVEGSGGGYTF	TGCAGCGTTGAGGGGTCGGGGGGCGGCTACACCTTC
TRBJ1-1	.	.	TRBV30	CAWSVGVEAFF	TGTGCCTGGAGTGTTGGGGTTGAAGCTTTCTTT
TRBJ1-5	.	TRBD1	TRBV13	CASSFRDSHQPQHF	TGTGCCAGCAGCTTCCGGGACAGCCATCAGCCCCAGCATTTT
TRBJ2-5	.	.	TRBV7-3	CASSSQGRGETQYF	TGTGCCAGCAGCTCCCAGGGGCGAGGGGAGACCCAGTACTTC
TRBJ2-3	.	.	TRBV5-4	CASSLQGGSDTQYF	TGTGCCAGCAGCTTGCAGGGCGGGTCAGATACGCAGTATTTT
TRBJ1-2	.	TRBD1	TRBV30	CAWSVPTQGAYGYTF	TGTGCCTGGAGTGTCCCTACCCAGGGGGCCTATGGCTACACCTTC
TRBJ1-2	.	.	TRBV28	CASSLGLGYTF	TGTGCCAGCAGTTTGGGGCTCGGCTACACCTTC
TRBJ2-3	.	.	TRBV11-3	CASSLVRRAADTQYF	TGTGCCAGCAGCTTAGTAAGACGAGCGGCAGATACGCAGTATTTT
TRBJ1-1	few	TRBD1	TRBV7-9	CASSLGAIDRATEAFF	TGTGCCAGCAGCTTAGGAGCGATCGACAGGGCCACTGAAGCTTTCTTT
TRBJ1-5	.	.	TRBV7-9	CASSFGSNQPQHF	TGTGCCAGCAGCTTCGGGAGCAATCAGCCCCAGCATTTT
TRBJ2-7	.	.	TRBV28	CASSLEETYEQYF	TGTGCCAGCAGTTTAGAGGAGACCTACGAGCAGTACTTC
TRBJ2-7	.	.	TRBV28	CASSLSRNEQYF	TGTGCCAGCAGTTTGAGTCGGAACGAGCAGTACTTC
TRBJ1-5	.	.	TRBV30	CACSNQPQHF	TGTGCCTGTAGCAATCAGCCCCAGCATTTT
TRBJ1-1	few	.	TRBV30	CAWSVKNTEAFF	TGTGCCTGGAGTGTAAAGAACACTGAAGCTTTCTTT
TRBJ2-5	few	TRBD2	TRBV5-6	CASSQNKRGWETQYF	TGTGCCAGCAGCCAAAATAAGCGGGGGTGGGAGACCCAGTACTTC
TRBJ2-5	.	TRBD2	TRBV5-4	CASSLGLAGKEQTQYF	TGTGCCAGCAGCTTGGGGCTAGCGGGAAAAGAACAGACCCAGTACTTC
TRBJ2-7	.	TRBD1	TRBV30	CAWRGQGASEQYF	TGTGCCTGGAGGGGACAGGGGGCTTCCGAGCAGTACTTC
TRBJ1-3	.	.	TRBV4-2	CASSQAATSGNTIYF	TGTGCCAGCAGCCAAGCGGCAACCTCTGGAAACACCATATATTTT
TRBJ1-5	.	.	TRBV30	CAWSEKPPGVGSNQPQHF	TGTGCCTGGAGTGAAAAACCCCCGGGGGTCGGGAGCAATCAGCCCCAGCATTTT
TRBJ2-2	.	.	TRBV2	CASGGQGLAGELFF	TGTGCCAGCGGGGGACAGGGACTAGCCGGGGAGCTGTTTTTT
TRBJ2-7	once	TRBD1	TRBV4-1	CASSHRDRGSYEQYF	TGCGCCAGCAGCCACCGGGACAGGGGCAGTTACGAGCAGTACTTC
TRBJ1-2	.	TRBD1	TRBV2	CASSRDRVRLNYGYTF	TGTGCCAGCAGCAGGGACAGGGTCCGTTTAAACTATGGCTACACCTTC
TRBJ1-2	.	.	TRBV5-1	CASSWESSVYGYTF	TGCGCCAGCAGCTGGGAGTCATCAGTCTATGGCTACACCTTC
TRBJ1-3	.	TRBD1	TRBV6-5	CASSKTGGTGNTIYF	TGTGCCAGCAGTAAAACAGGGGGCACGGGAAACACCATATATTTT
TRBJ2-5	few	.	TRBV5-1	CASSLTANQETQYF	TGCGCCAGCAGCTTGACGGCGAACCAAGAGACCCAGTACTTC
TRBJ2-3	once	.	TRBV6-1	CASSRSTISSDTQYF	TGTGCCAGCTCACGGTCTACAATCTCGTCAGATACGCAGTATTTT
TRBJ1-1	.	.	TRBV5-5	CASSLLPLNTEAFF	TGTGCCAGCAGCTTGCTTCCATTGAACACTGAAGCTTTCTTT
TRBJ2-3	.	.	TRBV2	CASNVAPSTDTQYF	TGTGCCAGCAACGTGGCCCCTAGCACAGATACGCAGTATTTT
TRBJ1-5	.	.	TRBV27	CASGTDDQPQHF	TGTGCCAGCGGGACTGACGATCAGCCCCAGCATTTT
TRBJ1-1	.	TRBD1	TRBV15	CATSSDRGTEAFF	TGTGCCACCAGTTCGGACAGGGGAACTGAAGCTTTCTTT
TRBJ2-1	few	.	TRBV11-1	CASSLDRQYNEQFF	TGTGCCAGCAGCTTAGACCGACAGTACAATGAGCAGTTCTTC
TRBJ2-7	once	.	TRBV2	CASVLQGYEQYF	TGTGCCAGCGTCTTACAGGGATACGAGCAGTACTTC
TRBJ2-2	.	TRBD2	TRBV9	CASSNLAGFGTGELFF	TGTGCCAGCAGCAACTTAGCGGGATTCGGCACCGGGGAGCTGTTTTTT
TRBJ1-2	.	.	TRBV7-9	CASSQEGAGKVYGYTF	TGTGCCAGCAGCCAAGAAGGTGCAGGGAAGGTCTATGGCTACACCTTC
TRBJ2-1	few	.	TRBV30	CACLEGSSYNEQFF	TGTGCCTGCCTGGAGGGAAGCTCCTACAATGAGCAGTTCTTC
TRBJ2-1	.	.	TRBV9	CASSVAGQRGYNEQFF	TGTGCCAGCAGCGTAGCCGGGCAGAGGGGGTACAATGAGCAGTTCTTC
TRBJ2-7	once	.	TRBV7-9	CASSSLQGNEQYF	TGTGCCAGCAGTTCTCTACAGGGTAACGAGCAGTACTTC
TRBJ2-1	.	TRBD2	TRBV5-1	CASSLGGLAGYNEQFF	TGCGCCAGCAGCTTGGGGGGGCTAGCGGGATACAATGAGCAGTTCTTC
TRBJ2-5	once	.	TRBV11-3	CASSLERVAQYF	TGTGCCAGCAGCTTAGAGAGGGTAGCCCAGTACTTC
TRBJ1-6	.	.	TRBV9	CASSVAYRNSPLHF	TGTGCCAGCAGCGTAGCCTACAGAAATTCACCCCTCCACTTT